This T cell receptor beta chain was observed in a study of T cells after yellow fever vaccination. Study-wide background: SMART-Seq v4 Ultra Low Input served to prepare low-cell-number fractions.

The germline V and J ends were trimmed by 3 bases and 6 bases, with 12 bases remaining between them. This CDR3 region has 13 residues. The germline V gene has CDR1 DFQATT and CDR2 SNEGSKA (reference sequence). This clonotype was seen a few times. What it recognizes is unknown. Study-wide points: Overall, a small share of clonotypes was seen in both CD4 and CD8 compartments. Though it reached lower strength, the secondary response hit its peak faster, day 5 versus 15.

Template-switching 5'RACE yielded the TCR cDNA; a universal primer site and UMIs were added in the process. From the 5' RACE reads, TCRdb called clonotypes with MiXCR, one entry per CDR3 protein. The sample gives 300,000 to 400,000 distinct CDR3 sequences, 8.5% to 9% of which show up once; 15% to 20% is in the top ten. The chain couples TRBV20-1 to TRBJ1-5, with D perhaps matching TRBD1 (5 bases). The sequence derives from a man between 18 and 35 years old who received the YFV17D yellow fever vaccine. Specimen: PBMCs, collected on the day of the first yellow fever vaccination. CDR3 amino acids: CSARVGARQPQHF. Here the CDR3 DNA reads TGCAGTGCTAGGGTAGGGGCGCGTCAGCCCCAGCATTTT.